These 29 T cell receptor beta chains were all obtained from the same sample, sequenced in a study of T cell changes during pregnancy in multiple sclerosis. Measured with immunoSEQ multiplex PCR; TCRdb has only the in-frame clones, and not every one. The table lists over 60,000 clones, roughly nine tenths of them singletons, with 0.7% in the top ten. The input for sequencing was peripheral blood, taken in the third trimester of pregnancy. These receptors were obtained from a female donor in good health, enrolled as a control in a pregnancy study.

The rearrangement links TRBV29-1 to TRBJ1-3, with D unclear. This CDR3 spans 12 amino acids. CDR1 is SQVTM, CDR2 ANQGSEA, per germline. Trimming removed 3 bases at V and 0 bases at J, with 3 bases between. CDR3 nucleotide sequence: TGCAGCGTTGACCTCTCTGGAAACACCATATATTTT. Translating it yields CSVDLSGNTIYF.

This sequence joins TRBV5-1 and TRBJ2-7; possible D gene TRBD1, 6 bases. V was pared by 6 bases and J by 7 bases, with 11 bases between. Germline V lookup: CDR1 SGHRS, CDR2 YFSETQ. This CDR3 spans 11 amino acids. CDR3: CASTRGGEQYF. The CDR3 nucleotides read TGCGCCAGCACCCGAGGGGGAGAGCAGTACTTC.

The CDR3 DNA is TGTGCCAGCAGCTTAAGCGCTTTGAACACTGAAGCTTTCTTT. The encoded protein is CASSLSALNTEAFF. The V gene is TRBV7-9, the J gene TRBJ1-1; D call uncertain. The V end lost 2 bases, the J end lost 0 bases, and 7 bases lay between the germline ends. CDR1 and CDR2 (germline): SEHNR, FQNEAQ (reference sequence). CDR3 size: 14 residues.

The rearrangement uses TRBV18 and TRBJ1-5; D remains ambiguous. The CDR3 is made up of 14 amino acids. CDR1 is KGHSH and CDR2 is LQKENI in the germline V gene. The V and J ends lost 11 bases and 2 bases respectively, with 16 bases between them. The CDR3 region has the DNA TGTGCCGGGTCCGAGGGAGTGGGCAATCAGCCCCAGCATTTT. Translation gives CAGSEGVGNQPQHF.

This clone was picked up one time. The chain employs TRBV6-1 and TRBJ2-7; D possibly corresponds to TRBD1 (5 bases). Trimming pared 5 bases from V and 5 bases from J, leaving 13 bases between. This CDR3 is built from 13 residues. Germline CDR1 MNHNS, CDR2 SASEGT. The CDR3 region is CASSTQGVDEQYF. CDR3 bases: TGTGCCAGCAGTACGCAGGGTGTGGACGAGCAGTACTTC.

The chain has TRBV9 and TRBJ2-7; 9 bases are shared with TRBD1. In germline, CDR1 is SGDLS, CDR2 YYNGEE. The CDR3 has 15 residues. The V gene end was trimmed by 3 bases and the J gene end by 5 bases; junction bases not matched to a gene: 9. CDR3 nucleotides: TGTGCCAGCAGCGCCCGCGGGGACAGGGCGAACGAGCAGTACTTC. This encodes CASSARGDRANEQYF.

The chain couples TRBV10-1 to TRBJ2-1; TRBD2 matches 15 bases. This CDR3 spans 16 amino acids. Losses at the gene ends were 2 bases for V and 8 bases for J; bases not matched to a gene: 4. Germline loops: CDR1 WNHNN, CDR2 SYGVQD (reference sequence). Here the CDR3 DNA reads TGCGCCAGCAGTGAGCCTGGACTAGCGGGAGGGCATGAGCAGTTCTTC. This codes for CASSEPGLAGGHEQFF.

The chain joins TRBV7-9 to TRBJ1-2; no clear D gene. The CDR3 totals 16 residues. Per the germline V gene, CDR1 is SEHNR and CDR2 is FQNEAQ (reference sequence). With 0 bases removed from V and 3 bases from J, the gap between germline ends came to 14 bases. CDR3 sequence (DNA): TGTGCCAGCAGCTTAGCGCTCGGAGGTACGGACTATGGCTACACCTTC. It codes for CASSLALGGTDYGYTF.

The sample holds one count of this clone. CDR3 in DNA: TGTGCCAGCAGCTTAGGAGCGGACTCCTACGAGCAGTACTTC. It translates to CASSLGADSYEQYF. The chain recombines TRBV11-2 with TRBJ2-7, with D maybe TRBD2 (5 bases). The germline V gene encodes CDR1 SGHAT and CDR2 FQNNGV. CDR3 length: 14 amino acids. Trimming left V 1 base short and J 0 bases short, with 7 bases between.

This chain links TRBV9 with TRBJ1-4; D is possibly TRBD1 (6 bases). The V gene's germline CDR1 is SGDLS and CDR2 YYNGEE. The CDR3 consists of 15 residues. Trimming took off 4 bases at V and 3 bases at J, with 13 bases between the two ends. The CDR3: CASSFGGQANEKLFF. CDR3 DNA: TGTGCCAGCAGCTTCGGGGGGCAGGCTAATGAAAAACTGTTTTTT.

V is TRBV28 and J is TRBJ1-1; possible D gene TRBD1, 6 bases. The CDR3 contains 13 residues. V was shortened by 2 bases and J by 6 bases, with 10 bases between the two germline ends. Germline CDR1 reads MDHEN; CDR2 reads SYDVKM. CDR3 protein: CASSLRGWAEAFF. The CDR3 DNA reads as TGTGCCAGCAGTTTAAGGGGGTGGGCTGAAGCTTTCTTT.

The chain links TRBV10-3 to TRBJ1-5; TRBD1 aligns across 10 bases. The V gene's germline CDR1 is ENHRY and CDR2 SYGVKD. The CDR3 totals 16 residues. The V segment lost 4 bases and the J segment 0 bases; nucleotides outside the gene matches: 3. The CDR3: CAISGGTGDSNQPQHF. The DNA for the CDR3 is TGTGCCATCAGTGGGGGGACAGGGGATAGCAATCAGCCCCAGCATTTT.

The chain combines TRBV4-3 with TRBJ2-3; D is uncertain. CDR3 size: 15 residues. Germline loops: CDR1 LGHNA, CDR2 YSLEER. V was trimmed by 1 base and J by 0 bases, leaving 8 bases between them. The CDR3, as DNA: TGCGCCAGCAGCCAAGTGCGGTCCAGCACAGATACGCAGTATTTT. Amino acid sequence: CASSQVRSSTDTQYF.

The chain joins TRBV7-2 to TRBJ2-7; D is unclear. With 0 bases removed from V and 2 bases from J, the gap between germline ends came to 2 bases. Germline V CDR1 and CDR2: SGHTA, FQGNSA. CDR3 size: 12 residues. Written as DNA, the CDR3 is TGTGCCAGCAGCTTAGCTACCTACGAGCAGTACTTC. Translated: CASSLATYEQYF.

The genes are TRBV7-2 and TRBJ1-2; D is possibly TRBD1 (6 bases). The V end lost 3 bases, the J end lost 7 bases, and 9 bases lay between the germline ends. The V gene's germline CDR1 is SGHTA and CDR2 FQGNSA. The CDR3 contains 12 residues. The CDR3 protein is CASSFDRRGYTF. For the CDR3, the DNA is TGTGCCAGCAGCTTCGACAGGCGTGGCTACACCTTC. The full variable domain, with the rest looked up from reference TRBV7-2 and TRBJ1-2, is GAGVSQSPSNKVTEKGKDVELRCDPISGHTALYWYRQSLGQGLEFLIYFQGNSAPDKSGLPSDRFSAERTGGSVSTLTIQRTQQEDSAVYLCASSFDRRGYTFGSGTRLTVV.

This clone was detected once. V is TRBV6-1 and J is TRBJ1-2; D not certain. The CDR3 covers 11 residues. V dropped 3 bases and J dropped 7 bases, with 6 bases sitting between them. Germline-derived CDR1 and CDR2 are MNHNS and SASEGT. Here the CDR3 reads CASSDGGGYTF. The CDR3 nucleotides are TGTGCCAGCAGTGATGGAGGTGGCTACACCTTC.

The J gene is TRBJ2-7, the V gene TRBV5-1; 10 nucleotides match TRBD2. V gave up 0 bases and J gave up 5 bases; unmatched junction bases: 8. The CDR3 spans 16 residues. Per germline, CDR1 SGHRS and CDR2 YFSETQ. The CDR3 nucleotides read TGCGCCAGCAGCTTGGGTGCTAGCGGGGGACGGGACGAGCAGTACTTC. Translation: CASSLGASGGRDEQYF. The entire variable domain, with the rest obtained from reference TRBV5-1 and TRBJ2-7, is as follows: KAGVTQTPRYLIKTRGQQVTLSCSPISGHRSVSWYQQTPGQGLQFLFEYFSETQRNKGNFPGRFSGRQFSNSRSEMNVSTLELGDSALYLCASSLGASGGRDEQYFGPGTRLTVT.

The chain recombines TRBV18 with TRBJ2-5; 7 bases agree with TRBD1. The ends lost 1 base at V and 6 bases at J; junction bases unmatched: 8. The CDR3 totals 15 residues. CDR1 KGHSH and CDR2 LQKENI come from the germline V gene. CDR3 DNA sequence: TGTGCCAGCTCACCACTCACAGGGGCAGTTAAGACCCAGTACTTC. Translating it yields CASSPLTGAVKTQYF.

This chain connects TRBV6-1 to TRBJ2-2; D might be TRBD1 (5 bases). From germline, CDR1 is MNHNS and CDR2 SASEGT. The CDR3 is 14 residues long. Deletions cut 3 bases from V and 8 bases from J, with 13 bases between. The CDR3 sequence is CASSEGPFPGELFF. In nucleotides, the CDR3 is TGTGCCAGCAGTGAGGGGCCCTTTCCTGGGGAGCTGTTTTTT.

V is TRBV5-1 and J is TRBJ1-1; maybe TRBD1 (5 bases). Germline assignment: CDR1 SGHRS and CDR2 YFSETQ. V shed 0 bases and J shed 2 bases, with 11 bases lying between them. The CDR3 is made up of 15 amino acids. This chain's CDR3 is CASSLVGVGNTEAFF. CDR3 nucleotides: TGCGCCAGCAGCTTGGTAGGGGTAGGAAACACTGAAGCTTTCTTT.

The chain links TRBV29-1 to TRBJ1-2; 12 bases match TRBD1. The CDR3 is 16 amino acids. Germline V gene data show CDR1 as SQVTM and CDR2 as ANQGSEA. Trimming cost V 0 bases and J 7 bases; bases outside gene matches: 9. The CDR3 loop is CSVEDPTGTGGFGYTF. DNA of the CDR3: TGCAGCGTTGAAGATCCCACCGGGACAGGGGGCTTTGGCTACACCTTC. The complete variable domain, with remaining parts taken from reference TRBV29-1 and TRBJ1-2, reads SAVISQKPSRDICQRGTSLTIQCQVDSQVTMMFWYRQQPGQSLTLIATANQGSEATYESGFVIDKFPISRPNLTFSTLTVSNMSPEDSSIYLCSVEDPTGTGGFGYTFGSGTRLTVV.

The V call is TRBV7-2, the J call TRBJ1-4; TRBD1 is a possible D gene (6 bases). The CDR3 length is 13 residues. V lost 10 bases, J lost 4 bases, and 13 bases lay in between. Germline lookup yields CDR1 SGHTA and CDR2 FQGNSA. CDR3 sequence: CATADSFNEKLFF. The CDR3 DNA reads TGTGCCACCGCGGACAGCTTTAATGAAAAACTGTTTTTT. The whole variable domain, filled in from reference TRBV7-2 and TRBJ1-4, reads GAGVSQSPSNKVTEKGKDVELRCDPISGHTALYWYRQSLGQGLEFLIYFQGNSAPDKSGLPSDRFSAERTGGSVSTLTIQRTQQEDSAVYLCATADSFNEKLFFGSGTQLSVL.

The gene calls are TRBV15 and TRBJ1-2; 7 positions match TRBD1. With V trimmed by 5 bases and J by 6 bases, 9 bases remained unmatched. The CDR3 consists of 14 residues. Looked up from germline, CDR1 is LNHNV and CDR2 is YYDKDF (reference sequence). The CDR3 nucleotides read TGTGCCACCAGCCCGGACAGGTCCGGGCATGGCTACACCTTC. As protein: CATSPDRSGHGYTF.

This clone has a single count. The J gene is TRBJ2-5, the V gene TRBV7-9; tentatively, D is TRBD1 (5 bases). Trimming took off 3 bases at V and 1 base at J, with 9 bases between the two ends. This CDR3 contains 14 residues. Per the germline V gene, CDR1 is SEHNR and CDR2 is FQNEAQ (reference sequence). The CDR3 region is CASSFPGIQETQYF. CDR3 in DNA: TGTGCCAGCAGCTTTCCAGGGATCCAAGAGACCCAGTACTTC.

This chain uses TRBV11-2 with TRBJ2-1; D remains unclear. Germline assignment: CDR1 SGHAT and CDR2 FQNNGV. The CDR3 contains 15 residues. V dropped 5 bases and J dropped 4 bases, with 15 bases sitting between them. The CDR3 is CASSLSAASYNEQFF. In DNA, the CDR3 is TGTGCCAGCAGCCTTTCGGCGGCTTCTTACAATGAGCAGTTCTTC.

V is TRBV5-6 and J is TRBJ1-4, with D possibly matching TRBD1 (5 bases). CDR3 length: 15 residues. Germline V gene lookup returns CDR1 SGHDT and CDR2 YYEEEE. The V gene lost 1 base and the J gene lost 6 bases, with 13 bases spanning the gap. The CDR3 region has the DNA TGTGCCAGCAGCTTGAAAGGCGCGGGGGATGAAAAACTGTTTTTT. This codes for CASSLKGAGDEKLFF.

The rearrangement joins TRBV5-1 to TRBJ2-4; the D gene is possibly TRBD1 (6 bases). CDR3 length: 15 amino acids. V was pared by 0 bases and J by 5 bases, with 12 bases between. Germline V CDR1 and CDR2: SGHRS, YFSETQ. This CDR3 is CASSLAGATENIQYF. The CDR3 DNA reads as TGCGCCAGCAGCTTGGCAGGGGCGACCGAAAACATTCAGTACTTC.

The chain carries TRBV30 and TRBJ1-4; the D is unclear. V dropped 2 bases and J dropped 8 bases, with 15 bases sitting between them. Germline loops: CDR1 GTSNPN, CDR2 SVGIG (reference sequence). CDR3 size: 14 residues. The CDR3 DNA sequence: TGTGCCTGGAGTCGGGGTCCCGAGGGCGAAAAACTGTTTTTT. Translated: CAWSRGPEGEKLFF. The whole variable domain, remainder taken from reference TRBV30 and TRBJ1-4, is SQTIHQWPATLVQPVGSPLSLECTVEGTSNPNLYWYRQAAGRGLQLLFYSVGIGQISSEVPQNLSASRPQDRQFILSSKKLLLSDSGFYLCAWSRGPEGEKLFFGSGTQLSVL.

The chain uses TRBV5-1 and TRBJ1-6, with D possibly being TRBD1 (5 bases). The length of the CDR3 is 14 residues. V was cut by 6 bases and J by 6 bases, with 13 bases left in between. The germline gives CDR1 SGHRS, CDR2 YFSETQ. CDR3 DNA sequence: TGCGCCAGCACGCGCGACAGTTCTAATTCACCCCTCCACTTT. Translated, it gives CASTRDSSNSPLHF.